A single sample gave rise to the 20 T cell receptor beta chains below, sequenced in a study of blood T cells in healthy people across ages. The authors ran a second PCR of 7 to 11 cycles using a sample-barcoded 5' primer and a J-beta primer mix. TCRdb reprocessed the 5' RACE reads via MiXCR and lists one record per CDR3 protein. The sample shows roughly 800,000 distinct CDR3 sequences, 58% of them seen only once. Sequenced: blood. The receptors come from a man aged 25 to 40 in good health.

CDR3 sequence (DNA): TGTGCCAGCAGTCAAGAGCCAGGGGCTGGGGCCAACGTCCTGACTTTC. As protein: CASSQEPGAGANVLTF. The V and J genes are TRBV27 and TRBJ2-6; tentative D call: TRBD1 (6 bases). The CDR3 spans 16 residues. The germline CDR1 and CDR2 sequences are MNHEY and SMNVEV (reference sequence). V dropped 5 bases and J dropped 2 bases, with 13 bases sitting between them. Full variable domain (rest looked up from reference TRBV27 and TRBJ2-6): EAQVTQNPRYLITVTGKKLTVTCSQNMNHEYMSWYRQDPGLGLRQIYYSMNVEVTDKGDVPEGYKVSRKEKRNFPLILESPSPNQTSLYFCASSQEPGAGANVLTFGAGSRLTVL.

The genes are TRBV29-1 and TRBJ2-5; TRBD2 matches at 9 bases. V trimming: 4 bases; J trimming: 7 bases; junction bases outside the gene matches: 7. The CDR3 extends over 13 amino acids. Germline assignment: CDR1 SQVTM and CDR2 ANQGSEA. CDR3 sequence (DNA): TGCAGCGTTGTGGGCGGGGGGGATAGGACCCAGTACTTC. Protein: CSVVGGGDRTQYF. Based on the CDR3 plus reference TRBV29-1 and TRBJ2-5, the full variable domain is SAVISQKPSRDICQRGTSLTIQCQVDSQVTMMFWYRQQPGQSLTLIATANQGSEATYESGFVIDKFPISRPNLTFSTLTVSNMSPEDSSIYLCSVVGGGDRTQYFGPGTRLLVL.

This rearrangement joins TRBV7-2 to TRBJ1-6, with a tentative D call TRBD1 (6 bases). From germline, CDR1 is SGHTA and CDR2 FQGNSA. Between the trimmed V and J ends, which lost 6 bases and 7 bases, there was a span of 13 bases. The CDR3 consists of 14 residues. CDR3 nucleotides: TGTGCCAGCAGTCCAGACAGGAACAATTCACCCCTCCACTTT. Protein product: CASSPDRNNSPLHF.

Many counts were recorded for this clonotype. The V and J genes are TRBV29-1 and TRBJ2-3; D may be TRBD2 (5 bases). Germline CDR1 and CDR2: SQVTM and ANQGSEA. The CDR3 runs 12 residues. V gave up 7 bases and J gave up 6 bases, with 14 bases separating them. CDR3 loop: CSGSGYVDTQYF. In DNA, the CDR3 is TGCAGCGGATCGGGATACGTGGATACGCAGTATTTT.

The chain recombines TRBV5-1 with TRBJ2-5; a weak D match, TRBD1 (6 bases). The V and J ends lost 1 base and 0 bases respectively, with 16 bases between them. CDR1 and CDR2 from the germline V gene are SGHRS and YFSETQ. This CDR3 has 17 residues. The CDR3 nucleotides read TGCGCCAGCAGCTTGCCCTCCGGCAGGGGTAACCAAGAGACCCAGTACTTC. Protein product: CASSLPSGRGNQETQYF.

The table lists this clonotype with a few counts. The rearrangement uses TRBV20-1 and TRBJ2-5; D is uncertain. V was cut by 1 base and J by 9 bases, with 9 bases left in between. The germline gives CDR1 DFQATT, CDR2 SNEGSKA (reference sequence). This CDR3 region has 11 residues. As DNA, the CDR3 is TGCAGTGCTAGAGCCCCAGGTGCCCAGTACTTC. It is translated as CSARAPGAQYF.

This clonotype came up a few times. This sequence joins TRBV11-1 and TRBJ2-1, with D hard to call. The CDR3 has 13 residues. The V gene's germline CDR1 is SGHAT and CDR2 FQDESV (reference sequence). The V gene lost 1 base and the J gene lost 6 bases, with 7 bases spanning the gap. The CDR3 loop reads CASSLVGVNEQFF. DNA of the CDR3: TGTGCCAGCAGCTTAGTCGGTGTCAATGAGCAGTTCTTC.

This clonotype was counted only a few times. This chain joins TRBV20-1 and TRBJ2-1; D is unresolved. Germline V gene lookup returns CDR1 DFQATT and CDR2 SNEGSKA (reference sequence). Between the trimmed V and J ends, which lost 5 bases and 4 bases, there was a span of 9 bases. This CDR3 region has 12 residues. CDR3 sequence reads: CSAEDRYNEQFF. The CDR3 nucleotides read TGCAGTGCTGAAGACCGATACAATGAGCAGTTCTTC.

V usage is TRBV6-6 and J usage is TRBJ2-1, with 8 bases matching TRBD1. The J call is in doubt because the DNA end fits TRBJ2-7 better. The CDR3 is made up of 16 amino acids. Per germline, CDR1 MNHNY and CDR2 SVGAGI (reference sequence). CDR3 in DNA: TGTGCCAGCAGTTATAGTCGTCAGGGGGCTCACTACGAGCAGTACTTC. Its translation: CASSYSRQGAHYEQYF.

V is TRBV5-1 and J is TRBJ2-7, with 9 nucleotides matching TRBD1. Per germline, CDR1 SGHRS and CDR2 YFSETQ. Trimming cost V 4 bases and J 3 bases; bases outside gene matches: 8. The CDR3 has 15 amino acids. CDR3 DNA sequence: TGCGCCAGCAGCAGGACAGGGGAACCAAGCTACGAGCAGTACTTC. Translation gives CASSRTGEPSYEQYF.

About this clonotype itself: One junction end does not reproduce the germline sequence, and a read error may be involved. The CDR3 nucleotides read TGTACCAGCAGCTTTGATTCTACAGGGGGGAATTCACCCCTCCACTTT. Its protein is CTSSFDSTGGNSPLHF. V usage is TRBV7-6 and J usage is TRBJ1-6; 8 nucleotides match TRBD1. This CDR3 spans 16 amino acids. Germline CDR1 and CDR2: SGHVS and FNYEAQ.

In its sample, this clonotype was seen once. V gene TRBV29-1 combines with J gene TRBJ2-3; 8 positions agree with TRBD2. The CDR3 is made up of 15 amino acids. After removal of 4 bases from V and 4 bases from J, the junction contained 10 bases not matched to a gene. CDR1 is SQVTM, CDR2 ANQGSEA, per germline. CDR3 sequence (DNA): TGCAGCGTTGCGAGTTGGAGCGGGAGTTCAGATACGCAGTATTTT. Protein: CSVASWSGSSDTQYF.

This chain joins TRBV18 and TRBJ2-7; no clear D gene. The V gene lost 3 bases and the J gene lost 0 bases, with 9 bases spanning the gap. The CDR3 length is 14 residues. Germline V CDR1 and CDR2: KGHSH, LQKENI. The CDR3 sequence: CASSPTSSSYEQYF. In nucleotides, the CDR3 is TGTGCCAGCTCACCGACGTCCTCCTCCTACGAGCAGTACTTC.

The chain joins TRBV4-3 to TRBJ2-3; no clear D gene. This CDR3 has 14 amino acids. V shed 0 bases and J shed 8 bases, with 12 bases lying between them. CDR1 is LGHNA, CDR2 YSLEER, per germline. CDR3 sequence reads: CASSQDIASVTQYF. CDR3 in DNA: TGCGCCAGCAGCCAAGATATTGCCTCCGTTACGCAGTATTTT.

V usage is TRBV3-1 and J usage is TRBJ2-7, with TRBD1 matching over 7 bases. The CDR3 consists of 16 residues. Per the germline V gene, CDR1 is LGHDT and CDR2 is YNNKEL (reference sequence). The V and J ends lost 1 base and 7 bases, in that order; junction bases with no gene match: 13. Written as DNA, the CDR3 is TGTGCCAGCAGCCAAGTGGGACAGCCATCCTACAATGAGCAGTACTTC. Translation gives CASSQVGQPSYNEQYF.

This chain uses TRBV20-1 with TRBJ2-4, with 9 bases aligning to TRBD2. The J call is uncertain, as TRBJ2-5 better fits the DNA end. Germline V gives CDR1 DFQATT, CDR2 SNEGSKA (reference sequence). The CDR3 has 14 amino acids. CDR3 in DNA: TGCAGTGCTAGGGCGCGGGAGGGCCGTGAGACCCAGTACTTC. Translating it yields CSARAREGRETQYF.

As DNA, the CDR3 is TGTGCCAGCAGCTTCGAGGGGCCCCCCGGGGAGCTGTTTTTT. The encoded protein is CASSFEGPPGELFF. The chain links TRBV11-3 to TRBJ2-2; possibly TRBD1 or TRBD2 for D (5 bases each). The CDR3 length is 14 residues. Trimming shortened V by 3 bases and J by 6 bases, and 11 bases separated the two germline ends. The germline CDR1 and CDR2 sequences are SGHNT and YENEEA.

This chain joins TRBV6-5 and TRBJ1-6; a weak D match, TRBD1 (5 bases). The CDR3 sequence is 16 residues long. The V gene lost 2 bases and the J gene lost 10 bases, with 18 bases spanning the gap. Germline V gene sequence: CDR1 MNHEY, CDR2 SVGAGI. The DNA of the CDR3 is TGTGCCAGCAGTTACACGGGGACGGCTGAATTCTCACCCCTCCACTTT. It specifies CASSYTGTAEFSPLHF.

This clonotype showed up just a few times. The rearrangement links TRBV20-1 to TRBJ2-7; TRBD2 aligns across 10 bases. Trimming cost V 0 bases and J 6 bases; bases outside gene matches: 8. This CDR3 is built from 15 residues. In germline, CDR1 is DFQATT, CDR2 SNEGSKA (reference sequence). This chain's CDR3 is CSARDRSGRGREQYF. CDR3 nucleotides: TGCAGTGCTAGAGACCGGAGCGGGAGGGGGCGCGAGCAGTACTTC.

A few counts support this clonotype. The V call is TRBV11-2, the J call TRBJ2-1; TRBD1 aligns across 7 bases. The CDR3 contains 15 residues. Germline CDR1 SGHAT, CDR2 FQNNGV. Trimming cost V 6 bases and J 4 bases; bases outside gene matches: 9. CDR3 amino acids: CASSFRQGPYNEQFF. In nucleotides, the CDR3 is TGTGCCAGCAGTTTTAGACAGGGCCCTTACAATGAGCAGTTCTTC.